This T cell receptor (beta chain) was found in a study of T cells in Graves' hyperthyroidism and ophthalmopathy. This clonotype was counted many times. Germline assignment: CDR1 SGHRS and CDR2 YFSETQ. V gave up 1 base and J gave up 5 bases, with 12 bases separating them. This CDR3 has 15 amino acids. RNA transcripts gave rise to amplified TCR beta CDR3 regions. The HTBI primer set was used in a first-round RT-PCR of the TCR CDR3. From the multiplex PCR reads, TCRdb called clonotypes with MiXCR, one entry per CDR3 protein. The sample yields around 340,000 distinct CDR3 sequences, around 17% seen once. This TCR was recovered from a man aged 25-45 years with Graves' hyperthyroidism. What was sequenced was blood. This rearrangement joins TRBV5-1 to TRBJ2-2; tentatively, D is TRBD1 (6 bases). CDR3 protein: CASSLQTGRTGELFF. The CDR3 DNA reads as TGCGCCAGCAGCTTGCAGACAGGCCGTACCGGGGAGCTGTTTTTT.